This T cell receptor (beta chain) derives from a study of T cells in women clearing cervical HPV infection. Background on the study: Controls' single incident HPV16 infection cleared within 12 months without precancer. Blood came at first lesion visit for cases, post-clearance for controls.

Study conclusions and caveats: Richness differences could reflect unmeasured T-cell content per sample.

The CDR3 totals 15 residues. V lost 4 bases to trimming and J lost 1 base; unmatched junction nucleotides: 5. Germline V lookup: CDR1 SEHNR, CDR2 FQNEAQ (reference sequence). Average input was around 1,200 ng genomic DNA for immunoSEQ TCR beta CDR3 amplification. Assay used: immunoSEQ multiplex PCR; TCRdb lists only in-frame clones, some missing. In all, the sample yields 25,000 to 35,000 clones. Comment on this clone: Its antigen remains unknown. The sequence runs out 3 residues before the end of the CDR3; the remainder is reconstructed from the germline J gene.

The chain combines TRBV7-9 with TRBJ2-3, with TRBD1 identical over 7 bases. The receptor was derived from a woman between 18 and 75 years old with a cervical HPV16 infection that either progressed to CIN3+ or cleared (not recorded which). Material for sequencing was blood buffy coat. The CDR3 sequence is CASSYGTEGTDTQYF. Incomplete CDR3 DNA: TGTGCCAGCAGCTACGGGACAGAAGGCACAGATACG.